This T cell receptor beta chain was captured by sequencing in a study of human T cells and chemical hapten exposure. Study-wide context: After 6 days, upper back 0.01% DPC patch tests were scored. Alopecia universalis, totalis or areata was present in patients who were mostly female.

Unique molecular identifiers were attached to individual cDNA molecules during library preparation. Original analysis: With a range of about 20,000 to 700,000, the median per sample was roughly 97,000 TCRs. TCRdb redid the calling of the RACE reads with MiXCR, one entry per CDR3 protein. These V and J calls are TCRdb output, not the study's own analysis. The data contain about 340,000 distinct CDR3 sequences, about 7% of them singletons. Looked up from germline, CDR1 is LGHNA and CDR2 is YNFKEQ. This CDR3 has 15 residues. V gave up 3 bases and J gave up 9 bases, with 15 bases separating them. Time point defined: patch test 1, 2 weeks after DPC sensitization. Indicated treatment: therapeutic diphenylcyclopropenone sensitization with weekly scalp DPC.

This receptor was taken from a woman in her late teens or twenties with alopecia areata. Some clones in this sample may be carry-over from other donors' samples. The specimen comprised whole blood, sampled in connection with sensitization to the hapten diphenylcyclopropenone (DPC). The chain employs TRBV4-2 and TRBJ1-6; D gene unclear. The CDR3 here is CASSQIGGQSSPLHF. Here the CDR3 DNA reads TGTGCCAGCAGCCAGATAGGCGGTCAGAGTTCACCCCTCCACTTT.